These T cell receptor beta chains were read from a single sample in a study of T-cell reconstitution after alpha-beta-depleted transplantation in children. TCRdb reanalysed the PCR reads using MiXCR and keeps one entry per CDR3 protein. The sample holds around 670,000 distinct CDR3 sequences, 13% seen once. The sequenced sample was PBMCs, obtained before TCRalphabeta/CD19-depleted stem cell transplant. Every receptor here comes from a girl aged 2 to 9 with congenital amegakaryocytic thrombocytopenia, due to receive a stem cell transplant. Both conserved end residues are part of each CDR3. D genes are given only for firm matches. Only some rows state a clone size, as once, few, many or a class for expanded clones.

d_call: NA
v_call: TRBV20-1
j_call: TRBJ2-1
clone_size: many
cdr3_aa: CSGGVGRSHNEQFF
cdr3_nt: TGCAGTGGGGGGGTGGGGAGGTCCCATAATGAGCAGTTCTTC

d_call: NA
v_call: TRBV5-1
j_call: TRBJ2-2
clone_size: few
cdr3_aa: CASSFDGEKTGELFF
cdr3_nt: TGCGCCAGCAGCTTCGATGGGGAGAAAACCGGGGAGCTGTTTTTT

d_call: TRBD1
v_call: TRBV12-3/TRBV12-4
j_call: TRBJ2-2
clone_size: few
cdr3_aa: CASSWGQDTGELFF
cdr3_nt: TGTGCCAGCAGTTGGGGACAGGACACCGGGGAGCTGTTTTTT

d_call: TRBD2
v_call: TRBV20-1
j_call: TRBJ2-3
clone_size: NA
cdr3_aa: CSTNAATSGPTDTQYF
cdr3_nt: TGCAGTACGAACGCCGCGACTAGCGGTCCCACAGATACGCAGTATTTT

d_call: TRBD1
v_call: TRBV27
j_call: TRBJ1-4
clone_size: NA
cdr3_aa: CASSRGTGNEKLFF
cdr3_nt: TGTGCCAGCAGTAGGGGGACAGGGAATGAAAAACTGTTTTTT

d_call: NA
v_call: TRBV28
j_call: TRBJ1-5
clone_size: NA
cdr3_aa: CASSWSDGQPQHF
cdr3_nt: TGTGCCAGCAGTTGGAGTGACGGCCAGCCCCAGCATTTT

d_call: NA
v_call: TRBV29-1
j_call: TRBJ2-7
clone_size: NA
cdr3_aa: CSVEEGRGDEQYF
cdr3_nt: TGCAGCGTTGAAGAGGGACGGGGCGACGAGCAGTACTTC

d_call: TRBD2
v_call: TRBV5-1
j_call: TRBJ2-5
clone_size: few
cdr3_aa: CASRFTSGKETQYF
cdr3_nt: TGCGCCAGCAGGTTTACTAGCGGGAAGGAGACCCAGTACTTC

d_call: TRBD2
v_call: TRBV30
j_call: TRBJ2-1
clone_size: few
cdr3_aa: CAGAGAVAGLTYNEQFF
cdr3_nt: TGTGCCGGGGCGGGGGCGGTAGCGGGGTTAACCTACAATGAGCAGTTCTTC

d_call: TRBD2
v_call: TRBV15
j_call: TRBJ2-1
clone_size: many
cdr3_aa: CATSRASVVSGHNEQFF
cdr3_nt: TGTGCCACCAGCAGAGCCTCGGTAGTTAGCGGGCACAATGAGCAGTTCTTC

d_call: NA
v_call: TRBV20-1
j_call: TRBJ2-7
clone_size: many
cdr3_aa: CSARGDRAYEQYF
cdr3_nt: TGCAGTGCTAGAGGCGACAGAGCCTACGAGCAGTACTTC

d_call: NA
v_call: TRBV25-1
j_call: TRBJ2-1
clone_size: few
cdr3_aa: CASRGNRDYNEQFF
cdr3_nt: TGTGCCAGCAGAGGGAACCGGGACTACAATGAGCAGTTCTTC

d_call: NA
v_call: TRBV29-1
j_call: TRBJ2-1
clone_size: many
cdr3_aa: CSVVSGSEQFF
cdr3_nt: TGCAGCGTTGTTTCTGGCAGCGAGCAGTTCTTC

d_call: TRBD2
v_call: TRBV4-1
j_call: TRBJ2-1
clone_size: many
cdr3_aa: CATQRGARYNEQFF
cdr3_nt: TGCGCCACCCAGCGGGGGGCGAGGTACAATGAGCAGTTCTTC

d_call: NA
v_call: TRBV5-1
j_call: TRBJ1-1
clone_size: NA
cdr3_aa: CASSRIDGLNTEAFF
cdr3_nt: TGCGCCAGCAGCCGTATCGACGGGCTGAACACTGAAGCTTTCTTT

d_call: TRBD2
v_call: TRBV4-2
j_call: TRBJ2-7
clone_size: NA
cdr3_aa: CASSQAFSSGTYEQYF
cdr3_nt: TGTGCCAGCAGCCAAGCGTTTTCTAGCGGAACCTACGAGCAGTACTTC

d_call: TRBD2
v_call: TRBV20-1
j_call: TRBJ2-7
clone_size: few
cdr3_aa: CSARDLRELVYEQYF
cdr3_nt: TGCAGTGCTAGAGATCTGCGGGAGCTTGTCTACGAGCAGTACTTC

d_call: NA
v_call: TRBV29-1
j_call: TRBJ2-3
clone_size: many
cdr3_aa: CSAHTVGTDTQYF
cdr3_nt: TGCAGCGCGCATACCGTCGGCACAGATACGCAGTATTTT

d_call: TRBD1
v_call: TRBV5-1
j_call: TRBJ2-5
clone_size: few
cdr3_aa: CASNLQGAGETQYF
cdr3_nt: TGCGCCAGCAACCTCCAGGGGGCTGGTGAGACCCAGTACTTC

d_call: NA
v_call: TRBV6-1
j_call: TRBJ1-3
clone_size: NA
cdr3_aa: CASGERQAGNTIYF
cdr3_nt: TGTGCCAGCGGTGAAAGACAGGCTGGAAACACCATATATTTT

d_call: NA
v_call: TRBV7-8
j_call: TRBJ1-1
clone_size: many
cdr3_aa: CASSFAARGEAFF
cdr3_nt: TGTGCCAGCAGCTTCGCCGCTAGGGGTGAAGCTTTCTTT

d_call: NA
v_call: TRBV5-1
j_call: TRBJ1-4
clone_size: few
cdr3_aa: CASSPRPGFEKLFF
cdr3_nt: TGCGCCAGCAGCCCCCGCCCCGGGTTTGAAAAACTGTTTTTT

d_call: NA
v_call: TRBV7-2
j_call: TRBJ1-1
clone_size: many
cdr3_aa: CASSFLGRGTEAFF
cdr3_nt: TGTGCCAGCAGCTTCTTGGGTAGAGGGACTGAAGCTTTCTTT

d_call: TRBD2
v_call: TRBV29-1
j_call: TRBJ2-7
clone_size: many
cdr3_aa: CSVGLAGVGEQYF
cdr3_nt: TGCAGCGTTGGGTTAGCGGGGGTAGGAGAGCAGTACTTC

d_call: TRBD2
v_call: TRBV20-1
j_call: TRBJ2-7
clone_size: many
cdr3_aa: CSASGRLAGVYEQYF
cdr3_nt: TGCAGTGCTAGCGGAAGACTAGCGGGCGTCTACGAGCAGTACTTC

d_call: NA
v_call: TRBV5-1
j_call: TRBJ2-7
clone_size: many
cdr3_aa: CASSLAPTGPYEQYF
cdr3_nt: TGCGCCAGCAGCTTGGCTCCCACAGGGCCCTACGAGCAGTACTTC

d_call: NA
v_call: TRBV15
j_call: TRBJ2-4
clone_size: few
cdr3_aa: CATQRTGQLQYF
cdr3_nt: TGTGCCACCCAACGAACAGGGCAGCTTCAGTACTTC

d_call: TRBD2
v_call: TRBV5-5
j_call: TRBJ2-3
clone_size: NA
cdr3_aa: CASSRRGGTDTQYF
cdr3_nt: TGTGCCAGCAGCCGCCGGGGGGGGACAGATACGCAGTATTTT

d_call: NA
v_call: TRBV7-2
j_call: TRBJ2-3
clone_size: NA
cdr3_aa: CASSRRGSTDTQYF
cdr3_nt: TGTGCCAGCAGCCGCAGGGGTAGCACAGATACGCAGTATTTT

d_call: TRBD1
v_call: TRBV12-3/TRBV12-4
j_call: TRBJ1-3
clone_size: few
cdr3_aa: CASSMTGLGNTIYF
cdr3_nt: TGTGCCAGCAGCATGACAGGGCTAGGAAACACCATATATTTT

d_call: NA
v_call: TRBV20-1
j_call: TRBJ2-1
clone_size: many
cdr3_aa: CSAQPLGNEQFF
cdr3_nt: TGCAGTGCTCAACCCTTGGGCAATGAGCAGTTCTTC

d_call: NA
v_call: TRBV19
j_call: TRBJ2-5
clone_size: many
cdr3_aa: CASGTLGGETQYF
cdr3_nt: TGTGCCAGTGGGACCCTGGGTGGAGAGACCCAGTACTTC

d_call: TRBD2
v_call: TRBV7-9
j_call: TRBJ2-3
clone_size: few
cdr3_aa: CASSFPSGGGADTQYF
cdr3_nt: TGTGCCAGCAGCTTCCCCAGCGGGGGAGGAGCAGATACGCAGTATTTT

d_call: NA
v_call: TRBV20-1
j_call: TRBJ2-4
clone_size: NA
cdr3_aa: CSARTPSDAEDIQYF
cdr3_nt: TGCAGTGCAAGGACCCCCTCAGACGCGGAGGACATTCAGTACTTC

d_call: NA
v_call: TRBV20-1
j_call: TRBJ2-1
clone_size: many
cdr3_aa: CSASPGTRINEQFF
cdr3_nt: TGCAGTGCCAGCCCAGGGACGCGAATCAATGAGCAGTTCTTC

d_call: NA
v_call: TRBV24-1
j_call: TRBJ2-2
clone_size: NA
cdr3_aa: CATSDQAQANTGELFF
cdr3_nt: TGTGCCACCAGTGATCAGGCCCAGGCGAACACCGGGGAGCTGTTTTTT

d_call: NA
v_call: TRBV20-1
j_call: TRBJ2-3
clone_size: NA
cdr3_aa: CSASPRADTQYF
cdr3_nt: TGCAGTGCTAGTCCCCGGGCAGATACGCAGTATTTT